The text below deals with one T cell receptor beta chain. Its antigen is as yet unknown. This sample was included in a study of response to subunit inactivated influenza vaccine. Notes on the study in general: Authors suggested that a seasonal influenza vaccination recruits few new T cells each time.

Using its own MiXCR run on the RT-PCR reads, TCRdb lists one record per CDR3 protein. The sample carries roughly 170,000 distinct CDR3 sequences, around 8.8% recorded once. V was shortened by 7 bases and J by 4 bases, with 9 bases between the two germline ends. The CDR3 loop spans 11 amino acids. The J gene is TRBJ2-7, the V gene TRBV5-7; D remains ambiguous. TRBV5-7 is recorded as an ORF, its role being uncertain. The material was non-naive T cells sorted from PBMCs, obtained on the day of vaccination. This sequence was found in a man aged 50-60 years who received an inactivated influenza vaccine. CDR3 sequence: CASLYSYEQYF. For the CDR3, the DNA is TGTGCCAGCCTCTATTCGTACGAGCAGTACTTC.